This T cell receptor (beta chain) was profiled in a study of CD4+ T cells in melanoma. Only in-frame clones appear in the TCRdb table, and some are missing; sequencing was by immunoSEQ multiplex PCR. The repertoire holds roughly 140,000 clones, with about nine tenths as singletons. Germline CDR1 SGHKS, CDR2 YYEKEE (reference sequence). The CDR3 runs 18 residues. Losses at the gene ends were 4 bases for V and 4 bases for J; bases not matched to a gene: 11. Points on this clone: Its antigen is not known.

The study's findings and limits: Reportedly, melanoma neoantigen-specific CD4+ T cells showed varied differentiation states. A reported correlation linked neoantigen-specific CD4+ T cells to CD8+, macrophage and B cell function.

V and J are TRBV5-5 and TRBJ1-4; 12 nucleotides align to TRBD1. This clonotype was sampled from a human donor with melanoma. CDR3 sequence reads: CASSPGTGGRGGNEKLFF. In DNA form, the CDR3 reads TGTGCCAGCAGCCCTGGGACAGGGGGCCGGGGCGGTAATGAAAAACTGTTTTTT. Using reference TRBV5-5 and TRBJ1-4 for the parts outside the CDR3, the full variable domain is DAGVTQSPTHLIKTRGQQVTLRCSPISGHKSVSWYQQVLGQGPQFIFQYYEKEERGRGNFPDRFSARQFPNYSSELNVNALLLGDSALYLCASSPGTGGRGGNEKLFFGSGTQLSVL.